The clone carrying this TCR beta chain was recorded at least ten times. V lost 7 bases and J lost 5; bases outside the gene matches: 7. The CDR3 extends over 13 amino acids. Germline lookup yields CDR1 MDHEN and CDR2 SYDVKM. This record comes from a study of HIV-infected children after antiretroviral therapy interruption. Regarding treatment: PENTA 11 planned treatment interruption arm or continuous ART arm. Unique molecular identifiers were included in an RNA-based 3' RACE TCR library. TCRdb processed the 3' RACE reads anew with MiXCR; each CDR3 protein has one entry. The table lists 30,000 to 40,000 distinct CDR3 sequences, over 6% of them singletons, with approximately 0.97% in the top ten.

This material consisted of CD45RA+ CD4+ T cells from PBMCs, pooled from several time points, taken from a donor given antiretroviral therapy, either interrupted or continuous. Subset: naive CD4+ CD45RA+ CD45RO- T cells. This sequence joins TRBV28 and TRBJ1-1; 7 bases are a match to TRBD1. The sequence was collected from a pool of human donors with HIV. In DNA form, the CDR3 reads TGTGCCAGCATAGACAGGGTGGGAACTGAAGCTTTCTTT. The encoded protein is CASIDRVGTEAFF.